Presented here are 20 T cell receptor beta chains from one specimen sequenced in a study of blood T cells in healthy people across ages. A J-beta primer mix and a sample-barcoded 5' primer were used in a second PCR of roughly 6 to 11 cycles. TCRdb reprocessed the 5' RACE reads with MiXCR, giving one entry per CDR3 protein. The sample has about 780,000 distinct CDR3 sequences; 20% to 30% are singletons. The same specimen was also included in a second study, on T cells of mothers and their children.

Sequences were obtained from blood. These receptor sequences come from a boy aged 10-17 years in good health.

In this sample, this clonotype turned up a few times. The chain links TRBV5-5 to TRBJ1-1; TRBD1 might be the D (6 bases). Trimming shortened V by 3 bases and J by 0 bases, and 12 bases separated the two germline ends. Germline V gene sequence: CDR1 SGHKS, CDR2 YYEKEE (reference sequence). The CDR3 consists of 15 residues. CDR3 sequence reads: CASSSAGQLNTEAFF. In DNA, the CDR3 is TGTGCCAGCAGCTCAGCTGGACAGTTGAACACTGAAGCTTTCTTT.

This clonotype was observed a few times. V usage is TRBV12-3 or TRBV12-4 and J usage is TRBJ2-5; D may match TRBD1 or TRBD2 (7 bases each). Between the trimmed V and J ends, which lost 7 bases and 5 bases, there was a span of 14 bases. The CDR3 length is 13 residues. CDR3 DNA: TGTGCCAGCAACCCAGGGGGAGGGGAGACCCAGTACTTC. It specifies CASNPGGGETQYF.

This chain links TRBV15 with TRBJ2-7; TRBD2 agrees at 9 bases. Trimming cost V 3 bases and J 12 bases; bases outside gene matches: 6. The CDR3 sequence is 12 residues long. Germline loops: CDR1 LNHNV, CDR2 YYDKDF (reference sequence). The chain's CDR3 is CATSSGTSRPYF. CDR3 DNA: TGTGCCACCAGCAGCGGGACTAGCAGGCCGTACTTC.

This clonotype was detected only a few times. This chain uses TRBV27 with TRBJ2-2, with TRBD2 matching over 9 bases. The CDR3 totals 16 residues. Germline CDR1 reads MNHEY; CDR2 reads SMNVEV (reference sequence). J lost 6 bases, V lost 3 bases, and 8 bases had no gene match. CDR3 DNA sequence: TGTGCCAGCAGTTTTGTAGCGGGGGAGGTGGCCGGGGAGCTGTTTTTT. Amino acid sequence: CASSFVAGEVAGELFF.

This clonotype has a handful of counts. J is TRBJ2-5 and V is TRBV12-3 or TRBV12-4; D uncertain. The J call may be wrong; the DNA end is better matched by TRBJ2-7. This CDR3 comprises 15 residues. CDR3 in DNA: TGTGCCAGCAGTTTAAGCAGGCAAGTCTCCTACGAGCAGTACTTC. Translation: CASSLSRQVSYEQYF.

This clonotype was observed a handful of times. The rearrangement joins TRBV12-3 or TRBV12-4 to TRBJ1-2; weak D call: TRBD1 (6 bases). Between the trimmed V and J ends, which lost 5 bases and 8 bases, there was a span of 12 bases. The CDR3 has 12 amino acids. CDR3 sequence: CASSPDRWGYTF. The CDR3 DNA sequence: TGTGCCAGCAGTCCGGACAGATGGGGCTACACCTTC.

The J gene is TRBJ2-7, the V gene TRBV2, with 8 bases fitting TRBD1. Germline CDR1 and CDR2: SNHLY and FYNNEI. The V segment lost 11 bases and the J segment 5 bases; nucleotides outside the gene matches: 8. The length of the CDR3 is 12 residues. CDR3 loop: CAGRTGKDEQYF. The CDR3 DNA reads as TGTGCCGGAAGGACAGGGAAGGACGAGCAGTACTTC.

This clonotype showed up just a few times. V usage is TRBV5-1 and J usage is TRBJ1-5, with 8 bases that match TRBD1. The V and J ends lost 2 bases and 0 bases, in that order; junction bases with no gene match: 1. This CDR3 is 15 amino acids long. Germline CDR1 SGHRS, CDR2 YFSETQ. For the CDR3, the DNA is TGCGCCAGCAGCTTACAGGGGGATAGCAATCAGCCCCAGCATTTT. Translating gives CASSLQGDSNQPQHF.

J is TRBJ2-2 and V is TRBV20-1; D is ambiguous. The CDR3 is 16 amino acids. Germline V gives CDR1 DFQATT, CDR2 SNEGSKA (reference sequence). The germline V and J ends were trimmed by 1 base and 0 bases, with 12 bases remaining between them. CDR3 protein: CSARVGLASNTGELFF. CDR3 nucleotide sequence: TGCAGTGCTAGAGTGGGCCTGGCCTCGAACACCGGGGAGCTGTTTTTT.

This clonotype was detected only a few times. The genes are TRBV7-9 and TRBJ1-2; TRBD1 is a possible D gene (5 bases). This CDR3 has 14 amino acids. Trimming cost V 1 base and J 6 bases, with 12 bases left between them. From germline, CDR1 is SEHNR and CDR2 FQNEAQ (reference sequence). CDR3 amino acids: CASSLEPGLNGYTF. In nucleotides, the CDR3 is TGTGCCAGCAGCTTAGAGCCAGGGTTGAATGGCTACACCTTC.

The rearrangement links TRBV10-3 to TRBJ2-7; D gene unclear. There are 13 residues in the CDR3. V shed 5 bases and J shed 0 bases, with 8 bases lying between them. CDR1 and CDR2 from the germline V gene are ENHRY and SYGVKD. The CDR3 region is CAISNGSSYEQYF. DNA of the CDR3: TGTGCCATCAGTAACGGTAGCTCCTACGAGCAGTACTTC.

This clonotype was seen only a few times. The V gene is TRBV9, the J gene TRBJ1-1; TRBD1 might be the D (5 bases). The CDR3 length is 14 residues. Germline CDR1 and CDR2: SGDLS and YYNGEE. V gave up 6 bases and J gave up 1 base, with 13 bases separating them. As DNA, the CDR3 is TGTGCCAGCACTGAGTTTGGGGGGAACACTGAAGCTTTCTTT. As protein: CASTEFGGNTEAFF. Variable domain in full (rest from reference TRBV9 and TRBJ1-1): DSGVTQTPKHLITATGQRVTLRCSPRSGDLSVYWYQQSLDQGLQFLIQYYNGEERAKGNILERFSAQQFPDLHSELNLSSLELGDSALYFCASTEFGGNTEAFFGQGTRLTVV.

This clonotype was seen more than once but under ten times. The rearrangement uses TRBV6-6 and TRBJ1-1; D perhaps matches TRBD1 (5 bases). Trimming took 2 bases from V and 8 from J, leaving 12 bases between them. The CDR3 is 13 residues long. Germline-derived CDR1 and CDR2 are MNHNY and SVGAGI (reference sequence). Here the CDR3 DNA reads TGTGCCAGCAGTTACGGGGCGACCAGCGAAGCTTTCTTT. Its protein product is CASSYGATSEAFF.

The gene calls are TRBV4-3 and TRBJ2-3; D remains unclear. Trimming took 0 bases from V and 0 from J, leaving 10 bases between them. This CDR3 contains 16 residues. Germline-derived CDR1 and CDR2 are LGHNA and YSLEER. The CDR3 coding sequence is TGCGCCAGCAGCCAAGAATTCTCCAGTAGCACAGATACGCAGTATTTT. This gives the protein CASSQEFSSSTDTQYF.

The chain employs TRBV10-3 and TRBJ1-3, with unresolved D. Germline values: CDR1 ENHRY, CDR2 SYGVKD. This CDR3 is built from 16 residues. V shed 6 bases and J shed 2 bases, with 17 bases lying between them. This CDR3 reads CAISPREGQPGNTIYF. CDR3 nucleotides: TGTGCCATCAGCCCCCGGGAGGGTCAGCCTGGAAACACCATATATTTT.

V gene TRBV5-5 combines with J gene TRBJ1-6, with D unclear. The germline gives CDR1 SGHKS, CDR2 YYEKEE (reference sequence). The CDR3 runs 16 residues. V shed 0 bases and J shed 7 bases, with 14 bases lying between them. CDR3 DNA sequence: TGTGCCAGCAGCTTGGGACAAAGTTCGGGGAATTCACCCCTCCACTTT. It translates to CASSLGQSSGNSPLHF.

The rearrangement uses TRBV3-1 and TRBJ2-5; D unresolved. CDR1 is LGHDT and CDR2 is YNNKEL in the germline V gene (reference sequence). Trimming removed 0 bases from V and 1 base from J, with 12 bases in between. The CDR3 covers 16 residues. The CDR3, as DNA: TGTGCCAGCAGCCAAGATTTCACCGGGTTCCAAGAGACCCAGTACTTC. The encoded protein is CASSQDFTGFQETQYF.

This chain uses TRBV4-1 with TRBJ1-4; D is possibly TRBD1 (6 bases). This CDR3 has 12 amino acids. The V gene's germline CDR1 is MGHRA and CDR2 YSYEKL. Trimming took off 4 bases at V and 8 bases at J, with 8 bases between the two ends. DNA for the CDR3: TGCGCCAGCAGCCCAGACAGGGAAAAACTGTTTTTT. It specifies CASSPDREKLFF.

This clonotype came up a few times. The V gene is TRBV6-4, the J gene TRBJ2-4; D call uncertain. Germline CDR1 reads MRHNA; CDR2 reads SNTAGT. CDR3 length: 17 residues. The V and J ends lost 2 bases and 0 bases respectively, with 14 bases between them. CDR3 DNA sequence: TGTGCCAGCAGTGACCCAGCTCGGGCCGTAGCCAAAAACATTCAGTACTTC. Its protein is CASSDPARAVAKNIQYF.

V and J are TRBV28 and TRBJ2-7; a weak D match, TRBD1 (5 bases). The germline CDR1 and CDR2 sequences are MDHEN and SYDVKM. This CDR3 comprises 17 residues. With 2 bases removed from V and 1 base from J, the gap between germline ends came to 18 bases. The CDR3 nucleotides are TGTGCCAGCAGTTTACCTGAGAAGGGGTTCCCTTCCTACGAGCAGTACTTC. This sequence encodes CASSLPEKGFPSYEQYF.